This T cell receptor (beta chain) derives from a study of blood T cell repertoires in COVID-19. Study-level information: Samples of COVID-19 (acute and convalescent) were obtained from the United States, Italy and Spain. Sources were T cells, B-cell-depleted T cells, or PBMCs; the material itself was cDNA or gDNA.

The CDR3 runs 14 residues. CDR1 and CDR2 (germline): MNHEY, SVGAGI. Between the trimmed V and J ends, which lost 6 bases and 11 bases, there was a span of 22 bases. In the original workflow: For nucleated cells, counts were estimated from reference gene primer amplification. Here immunoSEQ multiplex PCR was the method, and the copy in TCRdb shows in-frame clones only, minus some. V and J calls and clone size follow that table, whereas D and trimming were derived from the DNA. Of about 170,000 clones listed, 80% to 85% are singletons. The specimen sequenced was peripheral blood. J is TRBJ1-1 and V is TRBV6-5; D is uncertain. This clonotype was obtained from a human donor with acute or convalescent COVID-19. The donor label of this sample is uncertain. This CDR3 reads CASRLLRDHPKAFF. DNA of the CDR3: TGTGCCAGCAGACTCCTCCGGGATCACCCTAAGGCTTTCTTT.